The present T cell receptor (beta chain) was sequenced within a study of cytomegalovirus exposure and HLA in healthy donors (dated by TCRdb to the late 2010s). Broadly, across the study: According to an earlier analysis of 587 of the donors, some 180 million T cells yielded over 90 million unique TCR beta sequences and less than 300 Gb of sequence data. About 300 gigabases of sequencing data and tens of millions of unique TCR sequences were included in an early release covering 550 to 650 HLA-typed donors. Of the roughly 400 genotyped donors, 81% fell in the genetic ancestry cluster associated with self-reported Caucasian donors. The aim of the study was to test whether cataloging public T cell receptors could identify signatures of past pathogen exposure. The study profiled the T cell repertoires of more than 500 subjects by immunosequencing and related them to cytomegalovirus serostatus. Besides the first cohort of hundreds of subjects, a separate validation cohort made up of 120 different subjects was used. To predict cytomegalovirus infection status, the study combined high-throughput TCR immunosequencing, statistical association of individual TCRs with disease status, and machine learning. A later analysis re-examined previously published TCR beta repertoires from just over 650 donors and added high-resolution HLA genotyping to investigate patterns of TCR occurrence. Rather than drawing on any new phenotypic data, the later analysis identified candidate immune exposures from TCR beta sequences and the way those sequences occurred across donors. In an earlier analysis of roughly 580 of the donors, high-throughput TCR beta sequencing was used to judge whether each TCR beta V gene segment behaved as functional or pseudogenic. Alongside the repertoire data, information on donor age, sex, ethnicity and CMV serostatus was compiled. Genome-wide SNP genotypes for about 65% of the 666 donors were used in a later genetic analysis, which treated that subset as a discovery cohort. Every discovery cohort repertoire had been produced on one sequencing platform. Class I and class II HLA loci were covered by the typing at four-digit resolution. Typing coverage differed by locus: A, B, C, DRB1 and DQB1 were typed in roughly 629-640 donors, DQA1 in 500 to 550, DPA1 in around 580, and DPB1 in approximately 450. Several DR-DQ haplotypes were handled as single units for association and clustering, since linkage in the cohort was strong. Among several hundred genotyped donors of the cohort, an average of around 250,000 unique TCR beta nucleotide sequences was sequenced per donor, of which roughly 17% were non-productive. On the study overall, not on this receptor specifically: Linkage disequilibrium might explain the correlated functional status among segregating V segments, but an unknown experimental factor could not be ruled out. A total of 150 or so TCR beta chains were listed by the study as associated with cytomegalovirus. An association between a missense DCLRE1C variant and V-gene and J-gene trimming of TCR beta chains was found in a later genetic analysis and replicated in an independent cohort. In a later genetic analysis, fewer N-insertions in productive TCRs were reported among donors in an Asian-associated ancestry cluster than the 666-donor mean. In a later analysis, over 15,000 TCR beta sequences were associated with specific HLA alleles at a false discovery rate of 0.05. Presence/absence analyses assumed roughly uniform sequencing depth across donors, an assumption that may not hold. In this cohort, only TCR beta chains were sequenced, and detectable features were limited by the absence of alpha or paired-chain data. Across donors, most TCR sequences were observed very rarely, whereas some public TCRs were present in many individuals. For the cohort, immune exposure information was limited to CMV serostatus. According to a later analysis, parvovirus B19, influenza, CMV and Epstein-Barr virus appeared linked to several top co-occurrence clusters. The classifier was reported to diagnose cytomegalovirus status with high specificity and sensitivity in both the original cohort and the validation cohort. In vitro tests confirmed that a few of the cytomegalovirus-associated TCR beta chains recognize cytomegalovirus antigens. Because HLA typing was unavailable for some donors at each locus, only the typed subset was used in association tests. A further reported finding was that TCR beta sequences accurately predicted the HLA-A and HLA-B alleles for most subjects in the first cohort. Because counts were too low, seventeen rarely observed V segments, including chromosome 9 orphons, were excluded from the earlier analysis of 500 to 700 of the donors. The 87-base-pair reads could not distinguish some IMGT-functional V segments, including TRBV6-2 and TRBV6-3, so those segments were excluded. A later analysis found that HLA-associated TCR beta chains were more clonally expanded and had lower generation probabilities than equally common non-associated chains. The sequencing pipeline was judged likely to have produced a cluster of highly shared sequence variants as a technical artifact. It was suggested by the authors that the approach could potentially be generalized to other disease states and immunological phenotypes. According to a later analysis, most CMV-associated TCR beta chains appeared to be HLA-restricted, and the HLA associations seemed to be driven largely by CMV exposure. When HLA alleles, especially DR and DQ, strongly co-occurred, TCR associations were difficult to assign to individual alleles. A later analysis found that TCR association rates varied across HLA loci, with DRB1 alleles showing the most associated TCRs and HLA-C alleles the fewest. Broadly in line with IMGT annotations, most TCR beta V segments showed up in productive rearrangements about 87% or about 30% of the time in an earlier analysis of 450 to 600 of the donors.

The library came from the immunoSEQ multiplex PCR assay. A mixture of 60 forward primers for TCR Vbeta segments and 13 reverse primers for TCR Jbeta segments was used in the multiplex PCR. Amplification of the CDR3 region of rearranged TCR beta genes was performed with a multiplex PCR assay on genomic DNA. On the Illumina HiSeq System, the amplified TCR beta libraries were sequenced as 87-base-pair reads. On the study's bioinformatics: Across the roughly 700 repertoires, a later analysis counted 80 million or so unique TCR beta chains, some 11 million of which were shared by at least two donors. To remove PCR and sequencing errors, raw reads were error-corrected and collapsed into unique sequences using a nearest-neighbor algorithm that merged closely related sequences. CDR3 sequences were aligned to IMGT reference sequences to assign V, D and J gene segments. Each retained sequence needed at least a six-nucleotide match to both a V gene segment and a J gene segment. Rearrangements were classified as productive when the CDR3 lacked stop codons and remained in frame with V and J, and all other rearrangements were classified as non-productive. Following IMGT convention, CDR3 was defined as the stretch from the second conserved V-encoded cysteine up to the conserved J-encoded phenylalanine. The earlier analysis of 587 of the donors excluded sequences that lacked an unambiguous match to a single V gene segment. In an earlier analysis of some 590 of the donors, a V segment was called functional when productive rearrangements were above 56.7%, and segregating when the standard deviation between donors exceeded 5%. A statistical classification framework was developed to diagnose cytomegalovirus status using the catalog of TCR beta chain sequences. V and J gene assignment, in a later analysis, came from comparing TCR nucleotide sequences with IMGT/GENE-DB human TR gene sequences. The TCRdist pipeline was used in a later analysis to assign CDR3 sequences and most-parsimonious VDJ recombination scenarios. In a later analysis, each TCR beta chain was defined by its CDR3 amino acid sequence together with its V-gene family, and reads lacking a unique V-gene family were excluded. A later analysis removed several hundred highly shared, low-generation-probability nucleotide sequences to deal with suspected cross-contamination and a sequencing artifact. For each public chain, a later analysis derived a clonal expansion index from normalized ranks of inferred template counts within each repertoire. A later analysis computed generation probabilities with a VDJ recombination model fitted to out-of-frame rearrangements, and checked the results against IGoR. In a later analysis, TCR-TCR, TCR-HLA and TCR-CMV co-occurrence was scored with hypergeometric tests, and a repertoire-size bias correction was applied to TCR pairs. To estimate false discovery rates, a later analysis permuted the HLA or CMV assignments 20 times. In a later analysis, co-occurring TCRs were grouped with DBSCAN, and TCRdist sequence similarity was added when clustering was performed within HLA-allele-positive subsets. For co-occurrence clustering, repertoires with fewer than 30,000 or more than 120,000 public chains were excluded, along with 4 to 6 repertoires with anomalous nucleotide sharing. What TCRdb holds here is the immuneACCESS table cut down to in-frame rearrangements. Part of the clones is not present; checked against another copy, under half of the missing clones reflect an unresolved V gene, and the others are unexplained. V, J and clone size derive from that table, while D and trimming were established from the DNA sequence. The sample table holds 200,000 to 250,000 clones. About 1.1% of the sample is in the top ten clones.

With respect to this clone: Its binding antigen is unknown.

V is cut back by 5 bases and J by 6 bases, with 7 bases in the junction unmatched. Reading from cysteine to phenylalanine, the CDR3 counts 14 amino acids. This entry keeps only the CDR3 DNA: 42 bases, framed from base 1. The germline V gene provides CDR1 MGHRA and CDR2 YSYEKL. The cohort consisted of some 730 healthy bone marrow donors. All cohort members were sampled while nominally healthy, although unrecorded immune exposures were likely present. The donor tested CMV seropositive, placing the donor among the 250 to 350 seropositive members of the cohort. Every donor gave a peripheral blood sample, and the peripheral blood mononuclear cells from that sample were used for TCR beta sequencing. Genomic DNA extraction from the blood cell samples was performed with the Qiagen DNeasy Blood Extraction Kit.

The TCR comes from a girl aged 2 to 10 in good health and CMV-seropositive. Sample: PBMCs. The rearrangement joined TRBV4-1 to TRBJ1-5, with 7 bases in between that match TRBD1. The bases are TGCGCCAGCAGCGATACAGGGGTCGGTCAGCCCCAGCATTTT. This translates into CASSDTGVGQPQHF.